These 16 T cell receptor beta chains came from one sample sequenced in a study of shared clonotypes between healthy human individuals. TCRdb's copy holds only in-frame clones and misses some; the assay was immunoSEQ multiplex PCR. The sample includes about 2.3 million clones, approximately 95% seen only once; the top ten take roughly 0.36%. Sequenced sample: naive CD4+ T cells from PBMCs. Subset indicated: CD45RA+ positively selected. The origin of the receptors is a man younger than 30 in good health. Some clones in this sample may be carry-over from other donors' samples.

Comment on this clone: Other DNA variants within this sample encode the same CDR3. The CDR3 loop reads CASSFSYNEQFF. DNA for the CDR3: TGTGCCAGCAGTTTCTCATACAATGAGCAGTTCTTC. The genes are TRBV28 and TRBJ2-1; D is uncertain. Per germline, CDR1 MDHEN and CDR2 SYDVKM. The CDR3 is 12 residues long. V lost 3 bases and J lost 4, with 4 bases in between.

The V call is TRBV6-1, the J call TRBJ1-2; D unclear. V shed 1 base and J shed 8 bases, with 11 bases lying between them. The CDR3 sequence is 13 residues long. Germline loops: CDR1 MNHNS, CDR2 SASEGT. The CDR3: CASSEGPMGGYTF. In DNA form, the CDR3 reads TGTGCCAGCAGTGAAGGGCCCATGGGCGGCTACACCTTC.

The V gene is TRBV5-6, the J gene TRBJ2-7, with a tentative D call TRBD1 (8 bases). The germline CDR1 and CDR2 sequences are SGHDT and YYEEEE. Trimming removed 4 bases at V and 2 bases at J, with 16 bases between. This CDR3 has 15 residues. CDR3 sequence (DNA): TGTGCCAGCAGCCGGGGGGACAGGTTCACCTACGAGCAGTACTTC. Translation gives CASSRGDRFTYEQYF. Full variable domain (rest looked up from reference TRBV5-6 and TRBJ2-7): DAGVTQSPTHLIKTRGQQVTLRCSPKSGHDTVSWYQQALGQGPQFIFQYYEEEERQRGNFPDRFSGHQFPNYSSELNVNALLLGDSALYLCASSRGDRFTYEQYFGPGTRLTVT.

This clone came up once. The chain links TRBV9 to TRBJ1-2; tentatively, D is TRBD1 (5 bases). The CDR3 is made up of 13 amino acids. In germline, CDR1 is SGDLS, CDR2 YYNGEE. Deletions cut 0 bases from V and 3 bases from J, with 6 bases between. The CDR3 DNA reads as TGTGCCAGCAGCGTAGGGGGACACTATGGCTACACCTTC. The encoded protein is CASSVGGHYGYTF.

V usage is TRBV5-6 and J usage is TRBJ2-2; 8 positions match TRBD1. CDR3 length: 15 amino acids. CDR1 is SGHDT, CDR2 YYEEEE, per germline. Losses at the gene ends were 4 bases for V and 6 bases for J; bases not matched to a gene: 8. CDR3 in amino acids: CASSQTGAFAGELFF. CDR3 bases: TGTGCCAGCAGCCAGACAGGGGCTTTTGCCGGGGAGCTGTTTTTT.

J is TRBJ2-1 and V is TRBV28; 14 nucleotides align to TRBD2. Germline V gene sequence: CDR1 MDHEN, CDR2 SYDVKM. The CDR3 extends over 15 amino acids. V shed 8 bases and J 10 bases; nucleotides not matched to a gene: 10. For the CDR3, the DNA is TGTGCCAGCGGCCTACCGGGACTAGCGGGAGACGAGCAGTTCTTC. This encodes CASGLPGLAGDEQFF.

The chain employs TRBV28 and TRBJ2-7; D is undetermined. Germline CDR1 and CDR2: MDHEN and SYDVKM. V was cut by 8 bases and J by 0 bases, with 14 bases left in between. This CDR3 is 14 amino acids long. The CDR3 DNA sequence: TGTGCCAGCCGCACAACGGGCTACTCCTACGAGCAGTACTTC. It translates to CASRTTGYSYEQYF. The variable domain in full, completed from reference TRBV28 and TRBJ2-7, reads DVKVTQSSRYLVKRTGEKVFLECVQDMDHENMFWYRQDPGLGLRLIYFSYDVKMKEKGDIPEGYSVSREKKERFSLILESASTNQTSMYLCASRTTGYSYEQYFGPGTRLTVT.

The genes are TRBV28 and TRBJ1-4, with D unclear. Germline CDR1 and CDR2: MDHEN and SYDVKM. CDR3 length equals 15 residues. Trimming removed 8 bases at V and 5 bases at J, with 18 bases between. The CDR3 spells CASSPPGSLNEKLFF. As DNA, the CDR3 is TGTGCCAGCTCACCCCCGGGCAGCCTGAATGAAAAACTGTTTTTT.

The chain has TRBV5-1 and TRBJ1-1; tentative D call: TRBD1 (5 bases). The germline V and J ends were trimmed by 4 bases and 2 bases, with 12 bases remaining between them. Germline CDR1 and CDR2: SGHRS and YFSETQ. This CDR3 comprises 14 residues. DNA for the CDR3: TGCGCCAGCAGCGGATGGGACGGAAACACTGAAGCTTTCTTT. As protein: CASSGWDGNTEAFF. The full variable domain, in which reference TRBV5-1 and TRBJ1-1 provide the parts outside the CDR3, is KAGVTQTPRYLIKTRGQQVTLSCSPISGHRSVSWYQQTPGQGLQFLFEYFSETQRNKGNFPGRFSGRQFSNSRSEMNVSTLELGDSALYLCASSGWDGNTEAFFGQGTRLTVV.

This chain joins TRBV2 and TRBJ2-1; 7 bases map to TRBD2. Germline V gives CDR1 SNHLY, CDR2 FYNNEI. The CDR3 is 14 residues long. The trim removed 4 bases at V and 4 bases at J, leaving 4 bases unmatched. The CDR3 reads CASSGASGYNEQFF. CDR3 coding DNA: TGTGCCAGCAGTGGTGCTAGCGGTTACAATGAGCAGTTCTTC.

This chain connects TRBV30 to TRBJ2-3, with D perhaps assigned TRBD1 or TRBD2 (6 bases each). The CDR3 loop spans 13 amino acids. In germline, CDR1 is GTSNPN, CDR2 SVGIG (reference sequence). V was clipped by 3 bases and J by 2 bases, with 9 bases between them. CDR3 residues: CAWRSGATDTQYF. The CDR3 DNA is TGTGCCTGGAGATCGGGGGCCACAGATACGCAGTATTTT.

The chain couples TRBV13 to TRBJ2-5; 11 nucleotides match TRBD1. Germline loops: CDR1 PRHDT, CDR2 FYEKMQ (reference sequence). The V segment lost 5 bases and the J segment 5 bases; nucleotides outside the gene matches: 10. This CDR3 contains 16 residues. CDR3 nucleotides: TGTGCCAGCAGCAATTTCGGGACAGGGGGAAGGGAGACCCAGTACTTC. Its translation: CASSNFGTGGRETQYF.

The chain couples TRBV28 to TRBJ2-4; 10 bases are a match to TRBD2. V shed 5 bases, J shed 1 base, and the junction held 8 bases outside the gene matches. The CDR3 has 17 amino acids. Germline assignment: CDR1 MDHEN and CDR2 SYDVKM. The CDR3 DNA reads as TGTGCCAGCAGTAGCTTAACTAGCGGGAAGGCCAAAAACATTCAGTACTTC. The encoded protein is CASSSLTSGKAKNIQYF.

CDR3 nucleotide sequence: TGTGCCAGCAGTTTAAATCGAGGAACCACCGGGGAGCTGTTTTTT. Protein product: CASSLNRGTTGELFF. This chain joins TRBV27 and TRBJ2-2, with no clear D. V gave up 2 bases and J gave up 4 bases, with 11 bases separating them. The CDR3 totals 15 residues. CDR1 MNHEY and CDR2 SMNVEV come from the germline V gene (reference sequence).

The V gene is TRBV7-2, the J gene TRBJ2-1; D is ambiguous. From germline, CDR1 is SGHTA and CDR2 FQGNSA. Trimming pared 5 bases from V and 8 bases from J, leaving 10 bases between. This CDR3 region has 12 residues. In nucleotides, the CDR3 is TGTGCCAGCAGCGCCGCCCAATATGAGCAGTTCTTC. Its protein is CASSAAQYEQFF.

The chain's CDR3 is CATSGRGLNTGELFF. The CDR3 DNA is TGTGCCACCAGCGGGAGGGGCTTAAACACCGGGGAGCTGTTTTTT. The chain recombines TRBV15 with TRBJ2-2, with 7 bases matching TRBD2. The V and J ends lost 5 bases and 2 bases, in that order; junction bases with no gene match: 5. The germline V gene encodes CDR1 LNHNV and CDR2 YYDKDF (reference sequence). The CDR3 extends over 15 amino acids.